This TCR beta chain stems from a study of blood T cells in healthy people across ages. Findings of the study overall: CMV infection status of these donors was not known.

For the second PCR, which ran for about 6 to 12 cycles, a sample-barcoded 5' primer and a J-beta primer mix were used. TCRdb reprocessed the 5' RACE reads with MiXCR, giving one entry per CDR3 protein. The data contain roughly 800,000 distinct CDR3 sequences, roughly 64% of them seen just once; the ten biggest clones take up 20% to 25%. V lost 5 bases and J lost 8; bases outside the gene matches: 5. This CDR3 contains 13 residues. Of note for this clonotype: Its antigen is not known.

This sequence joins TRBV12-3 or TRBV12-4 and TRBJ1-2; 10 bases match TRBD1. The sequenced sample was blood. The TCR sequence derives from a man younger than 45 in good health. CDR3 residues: CASSVGQGGGYTF. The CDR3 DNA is TGTGCCAGCAGTGTAGGACAGGGGGGAGGCTACACCTTC.